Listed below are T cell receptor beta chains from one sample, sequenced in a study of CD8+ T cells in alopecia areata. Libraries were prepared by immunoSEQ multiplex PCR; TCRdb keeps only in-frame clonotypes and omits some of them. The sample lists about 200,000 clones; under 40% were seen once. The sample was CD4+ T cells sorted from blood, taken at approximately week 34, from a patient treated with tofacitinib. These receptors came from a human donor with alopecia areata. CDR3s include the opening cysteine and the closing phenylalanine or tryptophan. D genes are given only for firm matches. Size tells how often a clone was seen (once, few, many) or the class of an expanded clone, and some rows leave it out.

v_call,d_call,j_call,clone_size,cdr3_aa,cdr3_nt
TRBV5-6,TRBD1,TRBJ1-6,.,CASSQGQGNSPLHF,TGTGCCAGCAGCCAAGGACAGGGAAATTCACCCCTCCACTTT
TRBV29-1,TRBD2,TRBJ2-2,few,CSVGLAGGPVTGELFF,TGCAGCGTGGGACTAGCGGGAGGGCCCGTCACCGGGGAGCTGTTTTTT
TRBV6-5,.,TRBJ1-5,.,CASSYRTLSNQPQHF,TGTGCCAGCAGTTACAGGACACTTAGCAATCAGCCCCAGCATTTT
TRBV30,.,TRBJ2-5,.,CAWSWGGQAKGTQYF,TGTGCCTGGAGTTGGGGGGGACAGGCCAAGGGGACCCAGTACTTC
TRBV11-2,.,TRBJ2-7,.,CASSPRPGLRTYEQYF,TGTGCCAGCAGCCCCCGACCGGGCCTTCGGACTTACGAGCAGTACTTC
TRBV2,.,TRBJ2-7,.,CASLWGRVGQYF,TGTGCCAGCCTCTGGGGTAGGGTTGGGCAGTACTTC
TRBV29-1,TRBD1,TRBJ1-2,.,CSVEGYRGDYGYTF,TGCAGCGTTGAGGGGTACAGGGGTGACTATGGCTACACCTTC
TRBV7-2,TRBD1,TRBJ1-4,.,CASSRNRQGKGEKLFF,TGTGCCAGCAGCCGGAACCGACAGGGAAAAGGTGAAAAACTGTTTTTT
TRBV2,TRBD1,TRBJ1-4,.,CASDRGAFATNEKLFF,TGTGCCAGCGACAGGGGCGCTTTCGCAACTAATGAAAAACTGTTTTTT
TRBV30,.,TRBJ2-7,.,CAWRMGGGGPPYEQYF,TGTGCCTGGAGGATGGGGGGCGGAGGGCCTCCCTACGAGCAGTACTTC
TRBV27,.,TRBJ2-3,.,CASGLAPDTQYF,TGTGCCAGCGGGCTAGCACCGGATACGCAGTATTTT
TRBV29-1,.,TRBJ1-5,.,CSVGQSNQPQHF,TGCAGCGTGGGGCAGAGCAATCAGCCCCAGCATTTT
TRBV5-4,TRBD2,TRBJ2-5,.,CASSSSLAAKAQETQYF,TGTGCCAGCAGCTCATCGCTAGCGGCGAAGGCACAAGAGACCCAGTACTTC
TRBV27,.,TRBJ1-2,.,CASSPWGIYGYTF,TGTGCCAGCAGTCCATGGGGGATCTATGGCTACACCTTC
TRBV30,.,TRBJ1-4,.,CAWSVREKLFF,TGTGCCTGGAGTGTGCGCGAAAAACTGTTTTTT
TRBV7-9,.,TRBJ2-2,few,CASSLDSTGELFF,TGTGCCAGCAGCTTAGACAGCACCGGGGAGCTGTTTTTT
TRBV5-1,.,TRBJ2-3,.,CASSRGSTDTQYF,TGCGCCAGCAGCCGTGGGTCGACGGATACGCAGTATTTT
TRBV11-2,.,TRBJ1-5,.,CASSPSGGQPQHF,TGTGCCAGCAGCCCCTCCGGGGGACAGCCCCAGCATTTT
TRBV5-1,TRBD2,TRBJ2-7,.,CASRMSSGAPYEQYF,TGCGCCAGCAGAATGAGTAGCGGGGCCCCCTACGAGCAGTACTTC
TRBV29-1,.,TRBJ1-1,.,CSVGAGGTEAFF,TGCAGCGTTGGGGCTGGGGGGACTGAAGCTTTCTTT
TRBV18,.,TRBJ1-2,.,CASSQGSNYGYTF,TGTGCCAGCTCACAGGGATCTAACTATGGCTACACCTTC
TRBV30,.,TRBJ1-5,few,CAWSVNLDSTQHF,TGTGCCTGGAGTGTCAACCTTGACAGTACCCAGCATTTT
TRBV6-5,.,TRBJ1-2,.,CAAGQTSNYGYTF,TGTGCCGCTGGACAGACCTCTAACTATGGCTACACCTTC
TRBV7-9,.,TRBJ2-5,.,CASSRWDQETQYF,TGTGCCAGCAGCCGTTGGGACCAAGAGACCCAGTACTTC
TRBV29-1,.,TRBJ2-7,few,CSAADLYEQYF,TGCAGCGCTGCGGATTTGTACGAGCAGTACTTC
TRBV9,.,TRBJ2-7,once,CASSVGAGVYEQYF,TGTGCCAGCAGCGTAGGGGCAGGGGTCTACGAGCAGTACTTC
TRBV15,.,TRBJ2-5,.,CATSTLDRETQYF,TGTGCCACCAGCACCTTAGACAGAGAGACCCAGTACTTC
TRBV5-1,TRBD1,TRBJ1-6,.,CASSLDRGGSPLHF,TGCGCCAGCAGCTTGGACAGGGGAGGTTCACCCCTCCACTTT
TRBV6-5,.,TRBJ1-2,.,CASSSIRSNYGYTF,TGTGCCAGCAGTTCGATCAGGTCCAACTATGGCTACACCTTC
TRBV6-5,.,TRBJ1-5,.,CASSYSTQGGQPQHF,TGTGCCAGCAGTTACTCGACACAGGGCGGTCAGCCCCAGCATTTT
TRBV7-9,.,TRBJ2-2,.,CASSLTGAGELFF,TGTGCCAGCAGCTTAACGGGGGCCGGGGAGCTGTTTTTT
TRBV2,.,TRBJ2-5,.,CASTGPGQAQYF,TGTGCCAGCACCGGACCGGGCCAGGCCCAGTACTTC
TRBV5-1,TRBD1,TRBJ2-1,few,CASSSLKGAHKDEQFF,TGCGCCAGCAGCTCCCTAAAGGGGGCACACAAAGATGAGCAGTTCTTC
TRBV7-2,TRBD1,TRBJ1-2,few,CASSHGTGVNYGYTF,TGTGCCAGCAGCCACGGGACAGGGGTTAACTATGGCTACACCTTC
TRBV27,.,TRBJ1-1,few,CASSYDSFNTEAFF,TGTGCCAGCAGTTACGACAGTTTCAACACTGAAGCTTTCTTT
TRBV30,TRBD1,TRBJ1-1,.,CAWARTGGVTEAFF,TGTGCCTGGGCCCGGACAGGGGGGGTCACTGAAGCTTTCTTT
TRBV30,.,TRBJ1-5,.,CAWSLNTPNQPQHF,TGTGCCTGGAGTCTTAACACTCCCAATCAGCCCCAGCATTTT
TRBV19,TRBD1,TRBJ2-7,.,CASSRDRGSYEQYF,TGTGCCAGTAGTCGGGACAGGGGAAGCTACGAGCAGTACTTC
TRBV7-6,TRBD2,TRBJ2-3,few,CASSSQSGGYTDTQYF,TGTGCCAGCAGCTCCCAATCGGGAGGTTACACAGATACGCAGTATTTT
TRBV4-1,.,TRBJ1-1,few,CASSQHQGTEAFF,TGCGCCAGCAGCCAACACCAGGGGACAGAAGCTTTCTTT
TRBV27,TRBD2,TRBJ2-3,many,CASAETSADTQYF,TGTGCCAGCGCCGAGACTAGCGCGGATACGCAGTATTTT
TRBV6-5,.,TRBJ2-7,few,CASWDAYEQYF,TGTGCCAGCTGGGACGCCTACGAGCAGTACTTC
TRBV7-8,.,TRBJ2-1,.,CASSPERVQYNEQFF,TGTGCCAGCAGCCCAGAGCGGGTTCAATACAATGAGCAGTTCTTC
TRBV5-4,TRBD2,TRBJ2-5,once,CASSPPGEGETQYF,TGTGCCAGCAGCCCGCCGGGGGAGGGGGAGACCCAGTACTTC
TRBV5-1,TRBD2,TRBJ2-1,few,CASATTSGSYNEQFF,TGCGCCAGCGCGACGACTAGCGGGAGTTACAATGAGCAGTTCTTC
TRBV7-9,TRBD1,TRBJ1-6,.,CASSGQGNSPLHF,TGTGCCAGCAGCGGACAGGGGAATTCACCCCTCCACTTT
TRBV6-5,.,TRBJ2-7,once,CASTGAGDYEQYF,TGTGCCAGCACCGGGGCAGGGGACTACGAGCAGTACTTC
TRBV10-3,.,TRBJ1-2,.,CAISEYSGDGYTF,TGTGCCATCAGTGAGTACTCAGGGGATGGCTACACCTTC
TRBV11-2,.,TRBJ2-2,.,CASSRVNTGELFF,TGTGCCAGCAGCCGCGTTAACACCGGGGAGCTGTTTTTT
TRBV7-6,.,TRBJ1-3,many,CASSLGTGPGNTIYF,TGTGCCAGCAGCTTAGGGACTGGGCCTGGAAACACCATATATTTT
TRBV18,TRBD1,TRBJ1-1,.,CASSLSQGALMNTEAFF,TGTGCCAGCTCACTATCTCAGGGGGCCCTAATGAACACTGAAGCTTTCTTT
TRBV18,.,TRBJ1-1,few,CASSPRRETEAFF,TGTGCCAGCTCACCCCGCAGGGAGACTGAAGCTTTCTTT
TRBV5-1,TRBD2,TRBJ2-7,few,CASRPSPAGEAGEQYF,TGCGCCAGCAGGCCGTCCCCAGCGGGAGAGGCAGGCGAGCAGTACTTC
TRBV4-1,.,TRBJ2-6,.,CASSPLDTLSGANVLTF,TGCGCCAGCAGCCCCCTGGACACCCTCTCTGGGGCCAACGTCCTGACTTTC
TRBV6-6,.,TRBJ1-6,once,CASSYGWKNSPLHF,TGTGCCAGCAGTTACGGGTGGAAGAATTCACCCCTCCACTTT